This T cell receptor beta chain was identified during a study of cytomegalovirus exposure and HLA in healthy donors. Study context: Unique TCR beta sequences numbering approximately 120 million came from roughly 180 million T cells in an earlier analysis. Study-wide points: Presence/absence results assume similar sequencing depth per donor, which may not hold. Both high specificity and high sensitivity reportedly marked the classifier's diagnosis of cytomegalovirus status.

This clone was detected only once. As yet, its antigen is unknown. 60 Vbeta and 13 Jbeta primers were used in PCR. TCRdb's copy holds only in-frame clones and misses some; the assay was immunoSEQ multiplex PCR. The sample has approximately 79,000 clones; roughly 70% are singletons. This TCR was recovered from a man aged 35-49 years in good health and CMV-seropositive. Source material: PBMCs.

This CDR3 is CASSELQGGGWHEQYF. CDR3 sequence (DNA): TGTGCCAGCAGTGAACTTCAAGGCGGCGGGTGGCACGAGCAGTACTTC. The rearrangement joins TRBV6-1 to TRBJ2-7; a possible D gene is TRBD2 (5 bases). Per germline, CDR1 MNHNS and CDR2 SASEGT. The CDR3 totals 16 residues. The V and J ends lost 2 bases and 5 bases respectively, with 19 bases between them.